The clone carrying this T cell receptor beta chain was counted at least ten times. Its target is not known. In TCRdb, the RT-PCR reads were re-called with MiXCR into one record per CDR3 protein. The table lists under 800,000 distinct CDR3 sequences, roughly 13% of them singletons. The source of the sample is a study of response to subunit inactivated influenza vaccine. General study findings and limits: That few new T cells are recruited by each seasonal influenza vaccination was the authors' suggestion.

V lost 5 bases, J lost 1 base, and 10 bases stayed unmatched. CDR1 is SGHAT and CDR2 is FQNNGV in the germline V gene. The CDR3 consists of 18 residues. This sequence was found in a man aged 45-65 years who received an inactivated influenza vaccine. This sequence joins TRBV11-2 and TRBJ2-5, with 13 positions matching TRBD2. The sequences come from PBMCs from blood, collected approximately 15 days before vaccination. This chain's CDR3 is CASSPGLAGEPRQETQYF. DNA for the CDR3: TGTGCCAGCAGCCCCGGACTAGCGGGAGAGCCCCGCCAAGAGACCCAGTACTTC.